Sequencing of this T cell receptor (beta chain) was carried out in a study of blood T cell repertoires in COVID-19. Cohorts were determined from participant-reported clinical history. Before they entered the study, exposed participants had met a COVID-19 case within 2 weeks. CDR3 length equals 16 residues. Germline V gene lookup returns CDR1 SGHTA and CDR2 FQGNSA. The ends were cut back, 0 bases at V and 1 base at J, with 12 bases in the middle. Libraries were prepared by immunoSEQ multiplex PCR; TCRdb keeps only in-frame clonotypes and omits some of them. The table has some 270,000 clones, around 90% seen once.

The specimen was PBMCs or T cells enriched from blood (not recorded which). This chain links TRBV7-2 with TRBJ1-2, with a possible D match to TRBD1 (5 bases). The receptor's source is a middle-aged man who had been exposed to COVID-19. CDR3 nucleotides: TGTGCCAGCAGCTTAGCACAGGTCACAGTTAACTATGGCTACACCTTC. It yields the protein CASSLAQVTVNYGYTF.